This entry is about one T cell receptor (beta chain). The antigen is not known. This specimen belongs to a study of cytomegalovirus exposure and HLA in healthy donors. Findings and limits, study-wide: Immune exposure information comprised only CMV serostatus.

Use of 60 Vbeta and 13 Jbeta primers characterized the PCR. This table comes from immunoSEQ multiplex PCR, and its TCRdb copy is limited to in-frame clones, with some not included. The profile shows around 130,000 clones, 75% of them singletons. V gave up 5 bases and J gave up 8 bases; unmatched junction bases: 5. The CDR3 sequence is 14 residues long. The germline V gene has CDR1 MGHRA and CDR2 YSYEKL. The rearrangement links TRBV4-1 to TRBJ1-4, with 10 bases identical to TRBD1. The clonotype originates from a man between 25 and 39 years old in good health and CMV-seronegative. Source material: PBMCs. CDR3 in DNA: TGCGCCAGCAGCTTTGACAGGGGGCGGGAAAAACTGTTTTTT. It is translated as CASSFDRGREKLFF.